The clone carrying this TCR beta chain was observed a few times. Antigen: not known. This entry is derived from a study of cytomegalovirus exposure and HLA in healthy donors. The V end was cut by 3 bases, the J end by 4 bases, with 10 bases between. There are 13 residues in the CDR3. Germline CDR1 reads SEHNR; CDR2 reads FQNEAQ (reference sequence). The study's findings and limits: Indistinguishable V segments such as TRBV6-2 and TRBV6-3 were excluded.

Amplification used 60 Vbeta primers and 13 Jbeta primers. Clones were sequenced by immunoSEQ multiplex PCR, and TCRdb holds only the in-frame ones, with some missing. The sample has some 140,000 clones, about four fifths seen once. The genes are TRBV7-9 and TRBJ2-7; weak D call: TRBD2 (5 bases). What was sequenced was PBMCs. The sequence came from a man aged 18 to 29 in good health and CMV-seronegative. The CDR3 loop is CASSFSGRYEQYF. As DNA, the CDR3 is TGTGCCAGCAGCTTCAGTGGGAGATACGAGCAGTACTTC.